A single sample gave rise to the 23 T cell receptor beta chains below, sequenced in a study of blood T cell repertoires in COVID-19. The protocol was immunoSEQ multiplex PCR, while the TCRdb copy is restricted to in-frame clones and leaves out a portion. The sample lists 35,000 or so clones, over 90% occurring once. Sequencing was done on a sample of peripheral blood. All receptors come from a man between 60 and 75 years old with active or convalescent COVID-19.

The chain couples TRBV4-1 to TRBJ1-2, with D perhaps matching TRBD1 (5 bases). Between the trimmed V and J ends, which lost 1 base and 1 base, there was a span of 19 bases. Germline V gives CDR1 MGHRA, CDR2 YSYEKL. CDR3 length: 18 amino acids. This CDR3 reads CASSQARAGTGNNYGYTF. CDR3 nucleotide sequence: TGCGCCAGCAGCCAAGCCCGAGCCGGGACTGGAAATAACTATGGCTACACCTTC.

V gene TRBV5-1 combines with J gene TRBJ2-1; 11 bases map to TRBD2. This CDR3 comprises 15 residues. The germline gives CDR1 SGHRS, CDR2 YFSETQ. J lost 6 bases, V lost 0 bases, and 2 bases had no gene match. CDR3 sequence (DNA): TGCGCCAGCAGCTTGGAACTAGCGGGGGCCAATGAGCAGTTCTTC. It encodes CASSLELAGANEQFF.

The chain has TRBV6-5 and TRBJ2-4; D gene uncertain. The CDR3 covers 13 residues. V lost 10 bases to trimming and J lost 0 bases, with 10 bases between them. Germline V gene lookup returns CDR1 MNHEY and CDR2 SVGAGI. The CDR3 coding sequence is TGTGCCACCGCTACTTTAGCCAAAAACATTCAGTACTTC. This sequence encodes CATATLAKNIQYF.

V and J are TRBV2 and TRBJ1-6; D is undetermined. CDR1 is SNHLY, CDR2 FYNNEI, per germline. The V end lost 7 bases, the J end lost 7 bases, and 20 bases lay between the germline ends. This CDR3 has 16 residues. The CDR3 loop is CASTGGRALANSPLHF. DNA of the CDR3: TGTGCCAGCACGGGTGGCAGAGCCCTAGCCAATTCACCCCTCCACTTT.

The gene calls are TRBV7-3 and TRBJ2-2, with 10 bases fitting TRBD1. Germline lookup yields CDR1 SGHTA and CDR2 FQGTGA. The CDR3 totals 18 residues. Unmatched junction bases numbered 12, after V lost 5 bases and J lost 3 bases. DNA of the CDR3: TGTGCCAGCAGCCGTGGTTTATGGGACAGGGGATACACCGGGGAGCTGTTTTTT. Its translation is CASSRGLWDRGYTGELFF.

The rearrangement uses TRBV3-1 (or the pseudogene TRBV3-2) and TRBJ1-1, with D hard to call. The CDR3 length is 15 residues. The V gene lost 1 base and the J gene lost 1 base, with 10 bases spanning the gap. Germline V lookup: CDR1 LGHDT, CDR2 YNNKEL (reference sequence). The CDR3 region has the DNA TGTGCCAGCAGCCAAGGCGTAGGGAGGAACACTGAAGCTTTCTTT. This translates into CASSQGVGRNTEAFF.

This chain joins TRBV19 and TRBJ1-1; D perhaps matches TRBD1 (5 bases). V was shortened by 5 bases and J by 4 bases, with 17 bases between the two germline ends. This CDR3 spans 15 amino acids. Germline-derived CDR1 and CDR2 are LNHDA and SQIVND (reference sequence). The CDR3 sequence is CASSGARRGSTEAFF. CDR3 nucleotide sequence: TGTGCCAGTAGTGGGGCCAGGAGGGGTAGCACTGAAGCTTTCTTT.

In nucleotides, the CDR3 is TGTGCCAGCAGCGTGCCGGGACAGGGGGACAATGAGCAGTTCTTC. Protein sequence: CASSVPGQGDNEQFF. The chain combines TRBV28 with TRBJ2-1, with TRBD1 identical over 11 bases. CDR3 length: 15 residues. Germline V CDR1 and CDR2: MDHEN, SYDVKM. J was trimmed by 5 bases and V by 6 bases; bases with no gene match: 6. Together with reference TRBV28 and TRBJ2-1, the CDR3 gives the full variable domain: DVKVTQSSRYLVKRTGEKVFLECVQDMDHENMFWYRQDPGLGLRLIYFSYDVKMKEKGDIPEGYSVSREKKERFSLILESASTNQTSMYLCASSVPGQGDNEQFFGPGTRLTVL.

The chain couples TRBV9 to TRBJ2-5; TRBD2 agrees at 9 bases. With V trimmed by 0 bases and J by 8 bases, 20 bases remained unmatched. The CDR3 spans 19 residues. Germline CDR1 and CDR2: SGDLS and YYNGEE. The CDR3 DNA sequence: TGTGCCAGCAGCGTAGAGTGGAGTGGGCTAGCGGGAAAGCAAGGAACCCAGTACTTC. This codes for CASSVEWSGLAGKQGTQYF.

V usage is TRBV9 and J usage is TRBJ2-3, with 9 bases fitting TRBD2. The CDR3 contains 14 residues. Germline-derived CDR1 and CDR2 are SGDLS and YYNGEE. The V and J ends lost 4 bases and 5 bases, in that order; junction bases with no gene match: 5. The CDR3 sequence: CASSLRTSEDTQYF. The CDR3 region has the DNA TGTGCCAGCAGCCTTAGGACTAGCGAAGATACGCAGTATTTT.

This chain joins TRBV7-8 and TRBJ1-6; D gene unclear. The ends were cut back, 1 base at V and 7 bases at J, with 8 bases in the middle. Germline V gene lookup returns CDR1 SGHVS and CDR2 FQNEAQ. This CDR3 comprises 14 residues. CDR3 region: CASSLVAGNSPLHF. CDR3 in DNA: TGTGCCAGCAGCTTAGTGGCAGGCAATTCACCCCTCCACTTT.

The table lists this clone with a few counts. The rearrangement joins TRBV4-1 to TRBJ2-1; a possible D gene is TRBD2 (5 bases). The germline V gene has CDR1 MGHRA and CDR2 YSYEKL. V was shortened by 2 bases and J by 3 bases, with 20 bases between the two germline ends. CDR3 length: 18 residues. DNA of the CDR3: TGCGCCAGCAGCCAACTAGCCCAAGTTGTGCCCCTCTACAATGAGCAGTTCTTC. This encodes CASSQLAQVVPLYNEQFF.

This chain connects TRBV3-1 (or the pseudogene TRBV3-2) to TRBJ2-3, with TRBD2 matching over 8 bases. V lost 0 bases to trimming and J lost 12 bases; unmatched junction nucleotides: 8. Germline V gene lookup returns CDR1 LGHDT and CDR2 YNNKEL (reference sequence). There are 14 residues in the CDR3. This CDR3 reads CASSQEWTSSYQYF. Here the CDR3 DNA reads TGTGCCAGCAGCCAAGAATGGACTAGCAGCTATCAGTATTTT.

J is TRBJ1-1 and V is TRBV2; no definite D call. The CDR3 has 13 amino acids. Germline CDR1 reads SNHLY; CDR2 reads FYNNEI. Trimming took off 4 bases at V and 3 bases at J, with 9 bases between the two ends. The CDR3: CASSAMRDTEAFF. The CDR3 DNA is TGTGCCAGCAGTGCGATGAGGGACACTGAAGCTTTCTTT.

The V call is TRBV19, the J call TRBJ2-7; the match to TRBD1 covers 10 bases. The V gene's germline CDR1 is LNHDA and CDR2 SQIVND (reference sequence). CDR3 length equals 14 residues. V lost 3 bases, J lost 7 bases, and 6 bases stayed unmatched. CDR3 region: CASSIGTGEGEQYF. CDR3 nucleotides: TGTGCCAGTAGTATCGGGACAGGGGAGGGAGAGCAGTACTTC. Looking up the rest from reference TRBV19 and TRBJ2-7 gives the full variable domain: DGGITQSPKYLFRKEGQNVTLSCEQNLNHDAMYWYRQDPGQGLRLIYYSQIVNDFQKGDIAEGYSVSREKKESFPLTVTSAQKNPTAFYLCASSIGTGEGEQYFGPGTRLTVT.

The V call is TRBV6-5, the J call TRBJ1-1; D perhaps matches TRBD1 (6 bases). CDR1 and CDR2 (germline): MNHEY, SVGAGI. Trimming shortened V by 4 bases and J by 5 bases, and 17 bases separated the two germline ends. The CDR3 runs 15 residues. CDR3 loop: CASSFYRAVRTEAFF. The CDR3 DNA reads as TGTGCCAGCAGTTTCTACAGGGCAGTGAGGACTGAAGCTTTCTTT.

This sequence joins TRBV2 and TRBJ2-5; TRBD1 aligns across 10 bases. The CDR3 spans 15 residues. Germline CDR1 and CDR2: SNHLY and FYNNEI. After removal of 5 bases from V and 1 base from J, the junction contained 4 bases not matched to a gene. DNA for the CDR3: TGTGCCAGCAGTAAGTGGACAGGGGGCCAAGAGACCCAGTACTTC. Protein product: CASSKWTGGQETQYF.

The table lists this clone with a count of one. V and J are TRBV9 and TRBJ2-7, with a weak D call TRBD2 (5 bases). The CDR3 loop spans 17 amino acids. The V gene lost 4 bases and the J gene lost 5 bases, with 25 bases spanning the gap. Germline CDR1 is SGDLS and CDR2 is YYNGEE. CDR3 in amino acids: CASSPEFSGLPPNEQYF. CDR3 DNA: TGTGCCAGCAGCCCTGAGTTTTCAGGACTCCCTCCAAACGAGCAGTACTTC.

The J gene is TRBJ2-3, the V gene TRBV11-2; 12 bases are shared with TRBD2. CDR1 is SGHAT and CDR2 is FQNNGV in the germline V gene. The CDR3 extends over 16 amino acids. The J segment lost 5 bases and the V segment lost 5 bases, leaving 8 bases of the junction unmatched. The CDR3 DNA follows: TGTGCCAGCAGCCGCCCGCTAGCGGGGGGGCGAGATACGCAGTATTTT. This gives the protein CASSRPLAGGRDTQYF.

The rearrangement uses TRBV28 and TRBJ1-4; TRBD1 is a possible D gene (6 bases). Per the germline V gene, CDR1 is MDHEN and CDR2 is SYDVKM. This CDR3 region has 15 residues. V lost 7 bases and J lost 4, with 16 bases in between. The chain's CDR3 is CASTEGGADNEKLFF. The CDR3 coding sequence is TGTGCCAGCACCGAGGGGGGGGCCGATAATGAAAAACTGTTTTTT.

V usage is TRBV12-3 or TRBV12-4 and J usage is TRBJ1-5; 7 nucleotides agree with TRBD1. V shed 5 bases and J 7 bases; nucleotides not matched to a gene: 5. This CDR3 region has 13 residues. CDR3 DNA sequence: TGTGCCAGCAGTACAGGGGTAAGCCAGCCCCAGCATTTT. Amino acid sequence: CASSTGVSQPQHF.

The rearrangement uses TRBV5-1 and TRBJ2-7; 11 positions agree with TRBD2. CDR1 and CDR2 (germline): SGHRS, YFSETQ. V shed 1 base and J 2 bases; nucleotides not matched to a gene: 5. The CDR3 totals 16 residues. The CDR3 sequence is CASSLWLAGGTYEQYF. Here the CDR3 DNA reads TGCGCCAGCAGCTTGTGGCTAGCGGGAGGCACCTACGAGCAGTACTTC.

J is TRBJ1-4 and V is TRBV7-2, with 7 nucleotides matching TRBD1. The V gene's germline CDR1 is SGHTA and CDR2 FQGNSA. The CDR3 covers 15 residues. The junction had 6 bases not matched to a gene; V was cut back by 2 bases and J by 6 bases. The CDR3 DNA reads as TGTGCCAGCAGCTTACGTAGAGGGGGCGATGAAAAACTGTTTTTT. This encodes CASSLRRGGDEKLFF. Drawing the rest from reference TRBV7-2 and TRBJ1-4, the complete variable domain is GAGVSQSPSNKVTEKGKDVELRCDPISGHTALYWYRQSLGQGLEFLIYFQGNSAPDKSGLPSDRFSAERTGGSVSTLTIQRTQQEDSAVYLCASSLRRGGDEKLFFGSGTQLSVL.